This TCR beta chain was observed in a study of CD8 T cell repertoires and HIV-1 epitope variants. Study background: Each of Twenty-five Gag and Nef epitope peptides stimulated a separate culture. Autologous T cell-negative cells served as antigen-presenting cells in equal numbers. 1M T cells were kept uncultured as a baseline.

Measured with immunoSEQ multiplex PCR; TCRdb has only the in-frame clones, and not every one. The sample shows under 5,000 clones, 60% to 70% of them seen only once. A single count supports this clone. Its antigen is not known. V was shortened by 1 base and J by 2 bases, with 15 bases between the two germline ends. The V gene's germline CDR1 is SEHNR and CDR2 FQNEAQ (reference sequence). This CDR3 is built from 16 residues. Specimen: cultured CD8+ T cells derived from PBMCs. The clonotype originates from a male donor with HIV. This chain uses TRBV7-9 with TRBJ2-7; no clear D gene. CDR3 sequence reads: CASSLGSAPATYEQYF. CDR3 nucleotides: TGTGCCAGCAGCTTAGGGTCAGCTCCCGCGACCTACGAGCAGTACTTC.